These 7 T cell receptor beta chains originate from one sample sequenced in a study of blood T cell repertoires in COVID-19 (dated by TCRdb to about 2020). Library generation was performed with the immunoSEQ multiplex PCR assay. Sourced from immuneACCESS, this table was stored by TCRdb with only in-frame sequences that have V and J called. A share of the clones is absent; for the studies checked, an unresolved V gene accounts for under half, and the remainder has no known explanation. The sample profile shows over 120,000 clones; around 79% of them were found once. Around 3.2% of the sample goes to the ten largest clones. Source material: PBMCs or T cells enriched from blood (not recorded which). The source of these receptors is a woman aged 45-59 years who had recovered from COVID-19.

The chain joins TRBV19 to TRBJ1-6, with a possible D match to TRBD1 (5 bases). This CDR3 contains 13 residues. Germline-derived CDR1 and CDR2 are LNHDA and SQIVND (reference sequence). Trimming left V 7 bases short and J 5 bases short, with 9 bases between. The CDR3 DNA reads TGTGCCAGTAAAGGGGCCAATAATTCACCCCTCCACTTT. As protein: CASKGANNSPLHF.

This sequence joins TRBV2 and TRBJ1-1; TRBD1 might be the D (5 bases). This CDR3 has 13 residues. Per the germline V gene, CDR1 is SNHLY and CDR2 is FYNNEI. Trimming cost V 4 bases and J 3 bases, with 9 bases left between them. CDR3 sequence: CASSVGRDTEAFF. The CDR3 DNA reads as TGTGCCAGCAGTGTTGGCAGGGACACTGAAGCTTTCTTT.

The table lists this clone with a count of one. The chain joins TRBV10-2 to TRBJ2-2, with a weak D call TRBD1 (5 bases). The germline CDR1 and CDR2 sequences are WSHSY and SAAADI. This CDR3 is 14 amino acids long. V was trimmed by 8 bases and J by 2 bases, leaving 12 bases between them. The CDR3 DNA sequence: TGCGCCAGCCGCCTAGGGGATAACACCGGGGAGCTGTTTTTT. It specifies CASRLGDNTGELFF.

V and J are TRBV5-1 and TRBJ2-5, with 9 bases matching TRBD2. The CDR3 extends over 15 amino acids. J lost 2 bases, V lost 1 base, and 3 bases had no gene match. Germline CDR1 SGHRS, CDR2 YFSETQ. CDR3: CASSLRSGGQETQYF. CDR3 in DNA: TGCGCCAGCAGCTTGAGGAGCGGGGGGCAAGAGACCCAGTACTTC.

The DNA for the CDR3 is TGTGCCAGCAGAGAGACCGGGACTGGGACTCGGGAGCAGTACTTC. Amino acids: CASRETGTGTREQYF. The gene calls are TRBV18 and TRBJ2-7; TRBD2 is a possible D gene (6 bases). CDR3 length: 15 amino acids. V shed 8 bases and J shed 7 bases, with 24 bases lying between them. Germline V gene sequence: CDR1 KGHSH, CDR2 LQKENI. The full variable domain, with the rest looked up from reference TRBV18 and TRBJ2-7, is NAGVMQNPRHLVRRRGQEARLRCSPMKGHSHVYWYRQLPEEGLKFMVYLQKENIIDESGMPKERFSAEFPKEGPSILRIQQVVRGDSAAYFCASRETGTGTREQYFGPGTRLTVT.

This chain joins TRBV11-1 and TRBJ1-3; the match to TRBD1 covers 7 bases. The CDR3 runs 15 residues. In germline, CDR1 is SGHAT, CDR2 FQDESV (reference sequence). The V gene end was trimmed by 5 bases and the J gene end by 0 bases; junction bases not matched to a gene: 4. The DNA of the CDR3 is TGTGCCAGCAGCAGGGACAGCGTCTCTGGAAACACCATATATTTT. Protein sequence: CASSRDSVSGNTIYF.

The V gene is TRBV3-1 (or the pseudogene TRBV3-2), the J gene TRBJ2-1, with D perhaps TRBD2 (6 bases). Trimming removed 2 bases from V and 6 bases from J, with 11 bases in between. CDR1 and CDR2 from the germline V gene are LGHDT and YNNKEL (reference sequence). The CDR3 extends over 14 amino acids. The CDR3 is CASSQRGSANEQFF. The CDR3 nucleotides are TGTGCCAGCAGCCAACGGGGGTCGGCCAATGAGCAGTTCTTC.